This T cell receptor (beta chain) originates from a study of T cell repertoires in cytomegalovirus infection. Study as a whole: Matching HLA type, along with CMV infection, was indicated by public TCR beta signatures.

Study-wide results and limits: HLA-C-restricted CMV-specific TCR beta clonotypes were dominant in the ex vivo response. Adding up the frequency of public TCR beta families identified people who carried CMV plus the relevant HLA.

The CDR3 covers 15 residues. The V gene lost 5 bases and the J gene lost 4 bases, with 15 bases spanning the gap. Germline CDR1 and CDR2: SGHTA and FQGNSA. As to this clonotype: Its antigen is still unknown.

MiXCR was run by TCRdb on the reads, yielding one entry per CDR3 protein. The table shows some 590,000 distinct CDR3 sequences, with just under 40% occurring only once. Sequences were derived from cultured PBMCs, sampled from culture after CMV antigen stimulation. This chain connects TRBV7-2 to TRBJ2-1; D gene uncertain. The clonotype originates from a human donor in good health (CMV status not recorded). Some clones in this sample may be carry-over from other donors' samples. The CDR3 sequence is CASSPTNRLYNEQFF. In nucleotides, the CDR3 is TGTGCCAGCAGCCCCACTAACCGGCTATACAATGAGCAGTTCTTC.